The clone carrying this T cell receptor (beta chain) was detected many times. The antigen is undetermined. CDR1 and CDR2 from the germline V gene are SGHRS and YFSETQ. The length of the CDR3 is 13 residues. Trimming pared 3 bases from V and 6 bases from J, leaving 9 bases between. The entry originates in a study of T-cell reconstitution after alpha-beta-depleted transplantation in children. General study results and limits: Several hundred expanded graft clones reportedly supplied alpha-beta T cells about two months after transplant. The study traced high day-60 TCRbeta diversity in some patients to surviving recipient T cells and thymic progenitors. Newly produced T cells mostly provided counts and TCRbeta diversity after one year, as hyperexpanded clones declined.

The authors prepared the TCRbeta library with unique molecular identifiers. In TCRdb, the PCR reads were re-called with MiXCR into one record per CDR3 protein. This sample carries 110,000 or so distinct CDR3 sequences, 5% to 7% of them seen once, and the ten largest clones take roughly 23%. V usage is TRBV5-1 and J usage is TRBJ2-2, with TRBD2 as a possible D gene (7 bases). The sequence came from a male patient aged 2-9 years who had a stem cell transplant for acute lymphoblastic leukemia, so the T cells may come from the graft donor. Sequencing used PBMCs, mostly from graft donor cells, obtained 360 days after TCRalphabeta/CD19-depleted stem cell transplant. CDR3 nucleotide sequence: TGCGCCAGCAGCTCGGGGGGCCCCGGGGAGCTGTTTTTT. This translates into CASSSGGPGELFF.